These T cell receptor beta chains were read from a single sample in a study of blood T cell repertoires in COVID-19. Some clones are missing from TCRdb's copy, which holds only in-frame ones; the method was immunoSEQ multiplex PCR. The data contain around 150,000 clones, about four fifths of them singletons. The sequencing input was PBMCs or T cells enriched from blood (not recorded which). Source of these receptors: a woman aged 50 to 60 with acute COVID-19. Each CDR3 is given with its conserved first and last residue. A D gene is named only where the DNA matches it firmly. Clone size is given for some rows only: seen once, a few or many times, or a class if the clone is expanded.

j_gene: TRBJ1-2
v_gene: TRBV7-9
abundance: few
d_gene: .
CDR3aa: CASSSGVFSDYGYTF
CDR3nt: TGTGCCAGCAGCTCCGGGGTTTTTTCGGACTATGGCTACACCTTC

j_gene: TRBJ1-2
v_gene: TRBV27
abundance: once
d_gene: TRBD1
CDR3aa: CASSARDRGHGYTF
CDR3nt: TGTGCCAGCAGTGCCCGGGACAGGGGGCATGGCTACACCTTC

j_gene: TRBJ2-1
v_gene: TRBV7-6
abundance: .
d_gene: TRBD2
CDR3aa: CASSLQAGGRNEQFF
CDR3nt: TGTGCCAGCAGCTTACAGGCGGGAGGGCGGAATGAGCAGTTCTTC

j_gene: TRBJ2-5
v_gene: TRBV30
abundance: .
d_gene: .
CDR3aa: CAWSRNRAQETQYF
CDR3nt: TGTGCCTGGAGCCGGAACAGGGCCCAAGAGACCCAGTACTTC

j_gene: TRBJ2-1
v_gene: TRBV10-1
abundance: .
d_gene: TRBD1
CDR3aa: CASSDPGTGTNNEQFF
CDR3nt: TGCGCCAGCAGTGACCCCGGGACAGGGACGAATAATGAGCAGTTCTTC

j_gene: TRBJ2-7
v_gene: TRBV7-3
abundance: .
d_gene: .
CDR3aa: CASSQGGGDYEQYF
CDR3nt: TGTGCCAGCAGCCAAGGGGGAGGGGACTACGAGCAGTACTTC

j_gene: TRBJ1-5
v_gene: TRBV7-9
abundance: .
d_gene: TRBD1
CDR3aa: CASSLVGGTDQPQHF
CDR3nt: TGTGCCAGCAGCTTAGTAGGCGGGACAGATCAGCCCCAGCATTTT

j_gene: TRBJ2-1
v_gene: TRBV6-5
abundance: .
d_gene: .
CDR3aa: CASTRGNRNEQFF
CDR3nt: TGTGCCAGCACCAGAGGGAATCGCAATGAGCAGTTCTTC

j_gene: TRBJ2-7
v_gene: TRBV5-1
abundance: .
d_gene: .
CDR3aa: CASSLIQGGEQYF
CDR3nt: TGCGCCAGCAGCTTGATACAGGGTGGCGAGCAGTACTTC

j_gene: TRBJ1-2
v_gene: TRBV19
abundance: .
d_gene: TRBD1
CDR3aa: CASSPRGPVYGYTF
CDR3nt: TGTGCCAGTAGTCCCAGGGGGCCGGTTTATGGCTACACCTTC

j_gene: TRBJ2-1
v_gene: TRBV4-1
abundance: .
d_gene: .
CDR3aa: CASSRDNVNEQFF
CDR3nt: TGCGCCAGCAGCCGGGACAACGTTAATGAGCAGTTCTTC

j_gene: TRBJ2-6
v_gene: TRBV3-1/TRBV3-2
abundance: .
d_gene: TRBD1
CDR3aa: CASSLGTGRVNVLTF
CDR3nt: TGTGCCAGCAGCCTCGGGACAGGTAGGGTCAACGTCCTGACTTTC

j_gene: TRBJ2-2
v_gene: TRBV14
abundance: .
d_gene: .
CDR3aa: CASSQVRAGELFF
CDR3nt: TGTGCCAGCAGCCAAGTTAGAGCCGGGGAGCTGTTTTTT

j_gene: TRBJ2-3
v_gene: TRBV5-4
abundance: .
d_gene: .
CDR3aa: CASRAVDLDTQYF
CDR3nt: TGTGCCAGCAGGGCGGTAGATTTGGATACGCAGTATTTT

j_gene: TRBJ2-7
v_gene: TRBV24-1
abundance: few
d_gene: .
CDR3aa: CATSDFNSPYEQYF
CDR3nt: TGTGCCACCAGTGATTTTAACAGTCCCTACGAGCAGTACTTC

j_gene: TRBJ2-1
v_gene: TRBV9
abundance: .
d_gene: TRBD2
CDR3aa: CASSPMGAGGFYEQFF
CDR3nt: TGTGCCAGCAGCCCGATGGGGGCGGGAGGATTCTATGAGCAGTTCTTC

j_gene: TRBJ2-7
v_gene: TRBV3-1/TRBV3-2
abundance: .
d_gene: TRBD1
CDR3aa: CASSRTGANEQYF
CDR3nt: TGTGCCAGCAGTCGAACAGGGGCCAACGAGCAGTACTTC

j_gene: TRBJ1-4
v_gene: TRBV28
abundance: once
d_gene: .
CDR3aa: CASSPYRDEKLFF
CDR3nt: TGTGCCAGCAGCCCCTACAGGGATGAAAAACTGTTTTTT

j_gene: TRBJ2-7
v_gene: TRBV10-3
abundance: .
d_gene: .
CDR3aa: CAIRGAQSGYEQYF
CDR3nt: TGTGCCATCAGGGGGGCCCAGAGCGGCTACGAGCAGTACTTC

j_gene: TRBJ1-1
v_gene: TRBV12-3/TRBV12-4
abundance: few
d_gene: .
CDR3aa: CASSQGWGTKAFF
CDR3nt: TGTGCCAGCAGCCAAGGGTGGGGGACTAAAGCTTTCTTT

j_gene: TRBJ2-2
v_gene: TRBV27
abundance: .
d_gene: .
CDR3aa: CASRPYAPNTGELFF
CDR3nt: TGTGCCAGCCGCCCCTACGCCCCGAACACCGGGGAGCTGTTTTTT

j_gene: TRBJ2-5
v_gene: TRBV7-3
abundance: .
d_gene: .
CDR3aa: CASSLYMEETQYF
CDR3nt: TGTGCCAGCAGCTTATACATGGAAGAGACCCAGTACTTC

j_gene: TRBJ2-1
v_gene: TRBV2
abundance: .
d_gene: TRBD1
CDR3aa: CASTSQGALDSVQFF
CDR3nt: TGTGCCAGCACCTCCCAGGGGGCTCTGGATTCAGTGCAGTTCTTC

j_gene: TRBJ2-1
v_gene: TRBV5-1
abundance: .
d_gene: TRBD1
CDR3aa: CASTPEGTGGRDEQFF
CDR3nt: TGCGCCAGCACCCCAGAGGGGACAGGGGGCCGGGATGAGCAGTTCTTC

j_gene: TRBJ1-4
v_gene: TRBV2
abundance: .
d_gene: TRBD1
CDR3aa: CASSEGGQGGKLFF
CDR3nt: TGTGCCAGCAGTGAAGGGGGACAGGGGGGAAAACTGTTTTTT

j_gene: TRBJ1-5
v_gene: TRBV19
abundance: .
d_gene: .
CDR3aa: CASSTGVRYQPQHF
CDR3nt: TGTGCCAGTAGTACAGGGGTGAGGTATCAGCCCCAGCATTTT

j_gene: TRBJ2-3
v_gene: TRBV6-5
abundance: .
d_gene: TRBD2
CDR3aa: CASRLAGADTQYF
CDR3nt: TGTGCCAGCAGACTAGCGGGAGCGGATACGCAGTATTTT

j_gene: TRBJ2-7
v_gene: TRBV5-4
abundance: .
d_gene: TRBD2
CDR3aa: CASSSEASGLSEQYF
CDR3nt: TGTGCCAGCAGCTCGGAAGCTAGCGGATTATCGGAGCAGTACTTC

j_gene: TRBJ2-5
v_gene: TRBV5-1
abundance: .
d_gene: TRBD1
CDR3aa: CASSYGQGQETQYF
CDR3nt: TGCGCCAGCAGCTACGGACAGGGGCAAGAGACCCAGTACTTC